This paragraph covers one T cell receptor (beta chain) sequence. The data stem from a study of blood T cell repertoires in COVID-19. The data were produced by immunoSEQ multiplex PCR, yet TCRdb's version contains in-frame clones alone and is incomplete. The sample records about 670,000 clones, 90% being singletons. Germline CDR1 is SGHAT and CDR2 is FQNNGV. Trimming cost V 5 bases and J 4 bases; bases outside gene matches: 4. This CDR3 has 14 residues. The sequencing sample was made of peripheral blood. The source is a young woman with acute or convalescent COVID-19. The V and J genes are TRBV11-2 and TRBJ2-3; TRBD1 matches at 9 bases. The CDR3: CASSPTGGADTQYF. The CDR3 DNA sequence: TGTGCCAGCAGCCCAACAGGGGGCGCAGATACGCAGTATTTT.